This record looks at one TCR beta chain sequence and its context. The antigen is unknown. These gene names are mouse names. The read terminates 1 residue before the CDR3 end, so the remaining end is supplied by the germline J gene. The data were taken from a study of tissue T cells after allogeneic stem cell transplantation. TCRdb's table, derived via immunoSEQ multiplex PCR, lists solely in-frame clones and lacks some. The repertoire includes around 50,000 clones, about three quarters of them detected once, and 0.45% to 0.7% sits in the top ten. The germline CDR1 and CDR2 sequences are NNHDY and SYVADS. V lost 2 bases and J 1 base, leaving 5 bases between the germline ends. The CDR3 covers 13 residues. Study results and caveats: The patient cohort was small and clinically heterogeneous, with limited sampling depth. Only a limited share of tissue TCRs appeared in blood or spleen.

The sample was sorted cells pooled from one or two spleens. The TCR was taken from a pool of C57BL/6 mice in good health. V usage is TRBV13-3 and J usage is TRBJ2-5, with D perhaps matching TRBD2 (5 bases). The CDR3: CASSDWDQDTQYF. CDR3 DNA, as far as it was read: TGTGCCAGCAGTGACTGGGACCAAGACACCCAGTAC.